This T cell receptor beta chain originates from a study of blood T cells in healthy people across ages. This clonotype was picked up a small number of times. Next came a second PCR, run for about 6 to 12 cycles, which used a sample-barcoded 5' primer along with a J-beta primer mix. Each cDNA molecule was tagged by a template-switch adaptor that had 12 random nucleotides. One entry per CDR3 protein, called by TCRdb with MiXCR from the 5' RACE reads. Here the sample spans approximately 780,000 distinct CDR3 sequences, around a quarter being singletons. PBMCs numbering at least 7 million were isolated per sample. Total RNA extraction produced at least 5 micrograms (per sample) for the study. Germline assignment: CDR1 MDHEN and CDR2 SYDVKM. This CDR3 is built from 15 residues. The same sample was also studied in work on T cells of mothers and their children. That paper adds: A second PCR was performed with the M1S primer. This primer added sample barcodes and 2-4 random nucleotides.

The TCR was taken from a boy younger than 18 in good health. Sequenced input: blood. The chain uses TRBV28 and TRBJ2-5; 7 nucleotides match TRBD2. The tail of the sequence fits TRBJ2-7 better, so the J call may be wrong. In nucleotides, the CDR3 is TGTGCCAGCAGTCCTGAGAGCGGGGTCTCCTACGAGCAGTACTTC. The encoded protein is CASSPESGVSYEQYF.